This entry lists 17 T cell receptor beta chains sequenced from one sample in a study of blood T cell repertoires in COVID-19. Generated by immunoSEQ multiplex PCR, the TCRdb table keeps only in-frame clones and is missing some. The sample gives 200,000 to 250,000 clones, about four fifths of which show up once; 1.8% is in the top ten. The source material was PBMCs or T cells enriched from blood (not recorded which). All receptors come from a man aged 55-75 years who had recovered from COVID-19.

This clone appeared once. The rearrangement joins TRBV5-1 to TRBJ1-1; D ambiguous. V was cut by 0 bases and J by 1 base, with 13 bases left in between. This CDR3 region has 16 residues. Germline V lookup: CDR1 SGHRS, CDR2 YFSETQ. CDR3 region: CASSLGYRGGNTEAFF. The CDR3, as DNA: TGCGCCAGCAGCTTGGGATACAGAGGAGGGAACACTGAAGCTTTCTTT.

As concerns this clone: Other nucleotide sequences in the sample specify the same CDR3. V is TRBV6-5 and J is TRBJ1-4, with D maybe TRBD1 (6 bases). Germline V gives CDR1 MNHEY, CDR2 SVGAGI. The CDR3 runs 15 residues. Between the trimmed V and J ends, which lost 0 bases and 1 base, there was a span of 6 bases. The CDR3 DNA is TGTGCCAGCAGTTACTCACAGGGAACTAATGAAAAACTGTTTTTT. Translation: CASSYSQGTNEKLFF.

This clone came up once. This chain joins TRBV15 and TRBJ1-1; maybe TRBD1 (5 bases). The CDR3 runs to 14 residues. The ends were cut back, 3 bases at V and 0 bases at J, with 8 bases in the middle. The germline V gene encodes CDR1 LNHNV and CDR2 YYDKDF (reference sequence). For the CDR3, the DNA is TGTGCCACCAGCAGGGACAACATGAACACTGAAGCTTTCTTT. This encodes CATSRDNMNTEAFF. Variable domain in full (rest from reference TRBV15 and TRBJ1-1): DAMVIQNPRYQVTQFGKPVTLSCSQTLNHNVMYWYQQKSSQAPKLLFHYYDKDFNNEADTPDNFQSRRPNTSFCFLDIRSPGLGDTAMYLCATSRDNMNTEAFFGQGTRLTVV.

The chain joins TRBV11-3 to TRBJ2-5; 7 positions match TRBD1. This CDR3 is built from 13 residues. J gave up 4 bases and V 5 bases, and 4 bases lay outside the gene matches. The germline V gene has CDR1 SGHNT and CDR2 YENEEA. This CDR3 reads CASSRGGGETQYF. The CDR3 nucleotides read TGTGCCAGCAGCCGAGGGGGCGGAGAGACCCAGTACTTC.

The chain has TRBV24-1 and TRBJ2-7, with D maybe TRBD2 (5 bases). The CDR3 is made up of 14 amino acids. V was clipped by 11 bases and J by 3 bases, with 19 bases between them. Germline V CDR1 and CDR2: KGHDR, SFDVKD. The CDR3 nucleotides are TGTGCCATTGAAGCGGCGAAAGGTAGCTACGAGCAGTACTTC. Translated: CAIEAAKGSYEQYF.

This clone was observed a handful of times. The V and J genes are TRBV11-2 and TRBJ2-7; 7 bases agree with TRBD1. The CDR3 extends over 15 amino acids. V shed 3 bases, J shed 4 bases, and the junction held 9 bases outside the gene matches. CDR1 SGHAT and CDR2 FQNNGV come from the germline V gene. This CDR3 is CASSFPSRGQYEQYF. The CDR3 nucleotides are TGTGCCAGCAGCTTCCCCTCGAGGGGGCAATACGAGCAGTACTTC.

This clone is a singleton in its sample. The rearrangement links TRBV9 to TRBJ1-3; unclear D gene. V lost 3 bases and J lost 2, with 12 bases in between. Germline CDR1 and CDR2: SGDLS and YYNGEE. The CDR3 has 15 residues. In DNA form, the CDR3 reads TGTGCCAGCAGCGCGTCCCCCGCAGCTGGAAACACCATATATTTT. It is translated as CASSASPAAGNTIYF.

The chain is built from TRBV7-8 and TRBJ2-1, with a tentative D call TRBD2 (5 bases). This CDR3 contains 14 residues. Per the germline V gene, CDR1 is SGHVS and CDR2 is FQNEAQ. Trimming removed 0 bases from V and 10 bases from J, with 13 bases in between. For the CDR3, the DNA is TGTGCCAGCAGCTTAGCGTCTAGCTTAGGCGAGCAGTTCTTC. As protein: CASSLASSLGEQFF. The full variable domain, in which reference TRBV7-8 and TRBJ2-1 provide the parts outside the CDR3, is GAGVSQSPRYKVAKRGQDVALRCDPISGHVSLFWYQQALGQGPEFLTYFQNEAQLDKSGLPSDRFFAERPEGSVSTLKIQRTQQEDSAVYLCASSLASSLGEQFFGPGTRLTVL.

This chain joins TRBV19 and TRBJ1-5, with 7 bases aligning to TRBD1. Trimming took 5 bases from V and 3 from J; bases not matched to a gene: 4. The CDR3 spans 14 residues. The V gene's germline CDR1 is LNHDA and CDR2 SQIVND (reference sequence). CDR3 coding DNA: TGTGCCAGTAGTGTCAGGGGGGACAATCAGCCCCAGCATTTT. Translation gives CASSVRGDNQPQHF.

This chain joins TRBV15 and TRBJ1-4, with 9 bases that match TRBD1. This CDR3 spans 15 amino acids. Germline lookup yields CDR1 LNHNV and CDR2 YYDKDF (reference sequence). Trimming took 5 bases from V and 5 from J; bases not matched to a gene: 6. The CDR3 loop reads CATSGAGTGNEKLFF. In DNA form, the CDR3 reads TGTGCCACCAGCGGGGCCGGGACAGGGAATGAAAAACTGTTTTTT.

The chain uses TRBV5-4 and TRBJ2-5; D remains ambiguous. Trimming took off 4 bases at V and 5 bases at J, with 15 bases between the two ends. Germline loops: CDR1 SGHNT, CDR2 YYREEE (reference sequence). This CDR3 has 14 residues. CDR3 amino acids: CASSQKESLETQYF. The CDR3 nucleotides are TGTGCCAGCAGCCAAAAGGAGAGCCTGGAGACCCAGTACTTC.

The chain is built from TRBV28 and TRBJ1-5, with D tentatively TRBD1 (6 bases). The CDR3 contains 14 residues. The germline V gene has CDR1 MDHEN and CDR2 SYDVKM. V lost 6 bases and J 4 bases, leaving 13 bases between the germline ends. DNA of the CDR3: TGTGCCAGCAGACCGGACAGATCTAATCAGCCCCAGCATTTT. Its translation: CASRPDRSNQPQHF.

The chain uses TRBV5-1 and TRBJ1-1, with D perhaps TRBD1 (6 bases). Trimming stripped 1 base from V and 4 bases from J, with 11 bases between. Per the germline V gene, CDR1 is SGHRS and CDR2 is YFSETQ. The CDR3 consists of 14 residues. CDR3 region: CASSLQVQGTEAFF. The CDR3 DNA follows: TGCGCCAGCAGCTTGCAAGTACAGGGCACTGAAGCTTTCTTT.

This sequence joins TRBV21-1 and TRBJ1-3; the D call of TRBD1 is as the table states it, not checked on the DNA. TRBV21-1 is a known pseudogene. This CDR3 is built from 16 residues. As DNA, the CDR3 is TGTGCCAGCAGCAAACAGGGACAGGGAGAAGGAAACACCATATATTTT. It encodes CASSKQGQGEGNTIYF.

This chain uses TRBV5-5 with TRBJ2-2, with 10 bases aligning to TRBD1. Per the germline V gene, CDR1 is SGHKS and CDR2 is YYEKEE (reference sequence). The CDR3 spans 15 residues. The ends lost 4 bases at V and 5 bases at J; junction bases unmatched: 5. The DNA for the CDR3 is TGTGCCAGCAGCGTCCGGACAGGGGGAACCGGGGAGCTGTTTTTT. The encoded protein is CASSVRTGGTGELFF.

The J gene is TRBJ2-2, the V gene TRBV9, with a tentative D call TRBD2 (5 bases). Germline V gene sequence: CDR1 SGDLS, CDR2 YYNGEE. V was pared by 4 bases and J by 5 bases, with 12 bases between. There are 14 residues in the CDR3. For the CDR3, the DNA is TGTGCCAGCAGCCCCAGGTCGGGGACCGGGGAGCTGTTTTTT. This codes for CASSPRSGTGELFF.

The chain has TRBV18 and TRBJ1-1; D unresolved. The CDR3 has 14 residues. Germline V gene data show CDR1 as KGHSH and CDR2 as LQKENI. V was shortened by 4 bases and J by 6 bases, with 15 bases between the two germline ends. The CDR3 DNA follows: TGTGCCAGCTCACATTCGCGAAAGCAGGCTGAAGCTTTCTTT. It yields the protein CASSHSRKQAEAFF. Drawing the rest from reference TRBV18 and TRBJ1-1, the complete variable domain is NAGVMQNPRHLVRRRGQEARLRCSPMKGHSHVYWYRQLPEEGLKFMVYLQKENIIDESGMPKERFSAEFPKEGPSILRIQQVVRGDSAAYFCASSHSRKQAEAFFGQGTRLTVV.